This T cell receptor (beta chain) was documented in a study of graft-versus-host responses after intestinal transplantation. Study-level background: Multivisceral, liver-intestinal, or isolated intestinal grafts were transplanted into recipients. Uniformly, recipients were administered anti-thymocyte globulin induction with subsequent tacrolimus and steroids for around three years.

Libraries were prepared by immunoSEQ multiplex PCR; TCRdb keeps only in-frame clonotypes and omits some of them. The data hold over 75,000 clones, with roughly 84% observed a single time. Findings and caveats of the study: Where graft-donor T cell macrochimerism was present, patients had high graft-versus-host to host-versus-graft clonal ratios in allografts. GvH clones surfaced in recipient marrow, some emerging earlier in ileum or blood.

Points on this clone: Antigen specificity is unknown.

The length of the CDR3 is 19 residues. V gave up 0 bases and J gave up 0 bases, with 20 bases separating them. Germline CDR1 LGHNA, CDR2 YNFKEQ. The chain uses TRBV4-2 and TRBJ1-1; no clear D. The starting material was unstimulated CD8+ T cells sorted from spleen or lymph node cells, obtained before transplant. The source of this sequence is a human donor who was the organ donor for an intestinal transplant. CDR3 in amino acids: CASSQDTFVPSDLNTEAFF. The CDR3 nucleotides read TGTGCCAGCAGCCAAGACACTTTCGTCCCGTCGGACCTGAACACTGAAGCTTTCTTT.